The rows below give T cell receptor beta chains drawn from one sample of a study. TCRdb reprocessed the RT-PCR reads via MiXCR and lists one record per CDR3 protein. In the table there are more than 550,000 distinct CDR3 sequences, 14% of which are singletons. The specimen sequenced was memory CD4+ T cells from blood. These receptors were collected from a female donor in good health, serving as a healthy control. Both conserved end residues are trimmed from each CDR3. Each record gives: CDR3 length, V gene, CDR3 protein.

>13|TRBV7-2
ASSLGDATNEKLF
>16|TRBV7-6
ASSAVQRAVAGGETQY
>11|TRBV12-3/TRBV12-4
ASRGGNTGELF
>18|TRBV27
ASSYRPGLAGGGSYNEQF
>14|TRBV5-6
ASSVTGTGPNYGYT
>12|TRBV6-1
ASSDLQGADTQY
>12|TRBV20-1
SAHNGGGSTEAF
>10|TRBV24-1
ATSVSTGEQY
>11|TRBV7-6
ASSRGVTDTQY
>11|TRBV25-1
ASRGRYSYEQY
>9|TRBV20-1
SARYGYEQY
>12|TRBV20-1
SARYSGGTDTQY
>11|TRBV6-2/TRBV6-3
ASSPMEQETQY
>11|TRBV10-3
AISERGPYEQY
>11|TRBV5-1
ASSGQGATGYT
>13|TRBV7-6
ASSLGARGNQPQH
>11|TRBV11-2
SSAAIDNSPLH
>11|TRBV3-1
ASSLAPGYEQY
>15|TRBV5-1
ASSLTFRLASKDTQY
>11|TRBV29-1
SACEGINTEAF
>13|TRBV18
ASSPPGGGGQPQH
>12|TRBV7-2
ASSLAPEQETQY
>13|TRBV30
AWSVRRLLGYGYT
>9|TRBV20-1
SAEGPTEAF
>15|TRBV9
ASSVEEGTSGKDTQY
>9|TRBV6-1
ASSEWNTQY
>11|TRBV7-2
ASSGQPNTEAF
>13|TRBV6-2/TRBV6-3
ASSSTSGVGGTQY
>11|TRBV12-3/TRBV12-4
VSSLARPETQY
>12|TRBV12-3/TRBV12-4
ASSPWGNTYEQY
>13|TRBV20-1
SARDRGEGQDTQY
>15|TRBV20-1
SASSAGSGRARETQY
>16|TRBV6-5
ASRTRGITSGRPDEQF
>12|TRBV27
ASSLMGGNEKLF
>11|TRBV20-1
SAPGGAGNTIY
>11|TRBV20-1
SARGLAPAEQF
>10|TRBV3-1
ASSQLDTPLH
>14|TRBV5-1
ASSLVSGSGLYEQY
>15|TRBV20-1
SATNFLQGLSGNTIY
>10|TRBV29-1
SVREGEETQY
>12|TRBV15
ATSRDGGGTEAF
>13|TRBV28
ASSFGGFTYNEQF
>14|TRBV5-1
ASSKGQGIGGHEQY
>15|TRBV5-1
ASSLDPTGLNNSPLH
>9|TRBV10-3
AILRADEQF
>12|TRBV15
ATSRESLKNIQY
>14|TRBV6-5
ASSSLDRGLNQPQH
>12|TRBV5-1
ASSLAAHTGELF
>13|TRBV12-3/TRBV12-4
ASSFRQGRNQPQH
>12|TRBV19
ASTLRGPTDTQY
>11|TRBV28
ASIGQGKYEQY
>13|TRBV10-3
AISGTSGGPQTQY
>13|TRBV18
ASSLGGSGNAEQY
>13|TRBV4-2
ASSLNPVAGGEQY
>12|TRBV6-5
ASRQGLSWNEQF